The sequence of this T cell receptor (beta chain) was determined in a study of blood T cells in healthy people across ages. V lost 1 base to trimming and J lost 4 bases, with 10 bases between them. This CDR3 is 14 amino acids long. CDR1 and CDR2 from the germline V gene are SNHLY and FYNNEI. Donors each provided roughly 10 milliliters of peripheral blood. Total RNA, at least 5.5 micrograms per sample, came from PBMCs. Alongside a J-beta primer mix, a sample-barcoded 5' primer served in a second PCR lasting about 7 to 12 cycles. TCRdb reprocessed the 5' RACE reads with MiXCR, giving one entry per CDR3 protein. Of hundreds of thousands of distinct CDR3 sequences in the sample, roughly 64% were seen once.

The rearrangement links TRBV2 to TRBJ1-1; no firm D call. The sequence came from a young man in good health. The sequencing input was blood. The CDR3, as DNA: TGTGCCAGCAGTGAAGGGTGGGATCTCACTGAAGCTTTCTTT. Its translation is CASSEGWDLTEAFF.